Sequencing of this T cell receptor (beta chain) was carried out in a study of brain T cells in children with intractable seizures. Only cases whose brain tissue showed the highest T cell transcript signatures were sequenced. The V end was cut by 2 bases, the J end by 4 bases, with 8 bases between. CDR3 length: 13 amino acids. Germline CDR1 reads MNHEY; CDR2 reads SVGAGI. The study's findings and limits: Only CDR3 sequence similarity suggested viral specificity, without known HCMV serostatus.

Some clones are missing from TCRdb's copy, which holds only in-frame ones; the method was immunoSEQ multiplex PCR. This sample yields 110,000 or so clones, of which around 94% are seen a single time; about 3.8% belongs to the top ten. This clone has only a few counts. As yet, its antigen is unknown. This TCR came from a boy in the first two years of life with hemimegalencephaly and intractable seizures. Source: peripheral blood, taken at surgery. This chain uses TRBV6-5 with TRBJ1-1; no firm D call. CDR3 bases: TGTGCCAGCAGTTACCAGAGGGTCACTGAAGCTTTCTTT. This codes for CASSYQRVTEAFF.